The TCR beta chain under discussion was sequenced for a study of blood T cell repertoires in COVID-19. Study-wide context: T cells, B-cell-depleted T cells, or PBMCs supplied cDNA or gDNA.

In the authors' methods: Amplification of reference gene primers was used by the study to estimate nucleated cell counts. Sequencing was performed with immunoSEQ multiplex PCR; in TCRdb, only in-frame clones are kept and a portion is missing. V, J and clone size were drawn from that table, and D and trimming were deduced from the DNA. Here the sample spans about 240,000 clones, around 87% being singletons. Sequencing was done on a sample of peripheral blood. The origin of this receptor is a man in his sixties who had recovered from COVID-19.

CDR3 sequence: CASSIQDSYYGYTF. CDR3 nucleotides: TGTGCCAGCAGCATACAGGACAGTTACTATGGCTACACCTTC. The chain uses TRBV7-2 and TRBJ1-2; a possible D gene is TRBD1 (6 bases). Germline V gene lookup returns CDR1 SGHTA and CDR2 FQGNSA. Deletions cut 5 bases from V and 3 bases from J, with 13 bases between. The CDR3 is made up of 14 amino acids.